This T cell receptor (beta chain) was profiled in a study of blood T cell repertoires in COVID-19. About the study: Collection of acute and convalescent COVID-19 samples took place in the United States, Italy and Spain.

This CDR3 is 15 amino acids long. Trimming stripped 1 base from V and 5 bases from J, with 14 bases between. Germline assignment: CDR1 SGHTA and CDR2 FQGNSA. Sequencing used immunoSEQ multiplex PCR; TCRdb keeps in-frame clones, though not all of them. The sample has 150,000 or so clones, about 90% seen once. Enrollees, roughly 18 to 90 years old, lived in 24 US areas. The sample was PBMCs or T cells enriched from blood (not recorded which). The J gene is TRBJ1-1, the V gene TRBV7-2; maybe TRBD1 (5 bases). This receptor was identified in a middle-aged woman who had been exposed to COVID-19. The CDR3 here is CASSLGGMGGTEAFF. CDR3 in DNA: TGTGCCAGCAGCTTAGGAGGGATGGGGGGAACTGAAGCTTTCTTT.